This T cell receptor (beta chain) was profiled in a study of OX40 agonist ivuxolimab in advanced cancers. On the study more broadly: Participants, 82.7% male, averaged around 60 years of age, ranging from roughly 20 to 79.

Only in-frame clones appear in the TCRdb table, and some are missing; sequencing was by immunoSEQ multiplex PCR. Among tens of thousands of clones listed, nearly 90% were seen once. The sample consisted of CD4+ or CD8+ T cells sorted from blood, taken in a trial of the OX40 agonist ivuxolimab. This clonotype was obtained from an adult with an advanced solid tumor such as melanoma, head and neck, liver or kidney cancer.

The CDR3 nucleotides read TGTGCCAGCAGCTGGGGGACAGGGGGCGATGGGCCCCAGCATTTT. Encoded protein: CASSWGTGGDGPQHF. The V and J genes are TRBV5-6 and TRBJ1-5; TRBD1 aligns across 12 bases. The junction had 7 bases not matched to a gene; V was cut back by 3 bases and J by 9 bases. Germline V lookup: CDR1 SGHDT, CDR2 YYEEEE. The CDR3 loop spans 15 amino acids.